This T cell receptor beta chain was observed in a study of blood T cell repertoires in COVID-19. Study-level information: Samples of COVID-19 (acute and convalescent) were obtained from the United States, Italy and Spain. PBMCs, B-cell-depleted T cells, or T cells provided the cDNA or gDNA that made up the material.

The CDR3 spans 16 residues. With V trimmed by 0 bases and J by 8 bases, 7 bases remained unmatched. CDR1 and CDR2 from the germline V gene are LNHNV and YYDKDF (reference sequence). The assay was immunoSEQ multiplex PCR, and TCRdb's table has in-frame clones only and misses some. This sample yields 200,000 to 250,000 clones, of which 80% to 90% are seen a single time; under 6.5% belongs to the top ten. This clone has more than one count but fewer than ten. J is TRBJ2-1 and V is TRBV15; 10 positions match TRBD2. The sequencing sample was made of peripheral blood. This TCR derives from a man between 60 and 75 years old with acute or convalescent COVID-19. The CDR3: CATSRDRSGRVDEQFF. The CDR3 region has the DNA TGTGCCACCAGCAGAGATCGGAGCGGGAGGGTGGATGAGCAGTTCTTC.